The 10 T cell receptor beta chains below come from one sample, sequenced in a study of blood T cell repertoires in COVID-19. Sequencing was performed with immunoSEQ multiplex PCR; in TCRdb, only in-frame clones are kept and a portion is missing. The repertoire holds roughly 230,000 clones, with 85% to 90% as singletons. Sequenced sample: peripheral blood. The receptors come from a woman in her sixties with COVID-19, enrolled during active disease.

The chain carries TRBV7-2 and TRBJ1-1; D remains ambiguous. There are 14 residues in the CDR3. CDR1 is SGHTA and CDR2 is FQGNSA in the germline V gene. V was cut by 0 bases and J by 6 bases, with 11 bases left in between. The CDR3 is CASSLAAARAEAFF. CDR3 DNA sequence: TGTGCCAGCAGCTTAGCTGCGGCTCGGGCTGAAGCTTTCTTT.

The chain links TRBV12-3 or TRBV12-4 to TRBJ1-2; a weak D match, TRBD1 (5 bases). The CDR3 covers 13 residues. V gave up 8 bases and J gave up 5 bases, with 15 bases separating them. The CDR3 nucleotides are TGTGCCAGCGGTCTGTCAGGGAAATATGGCTACACCTTC. Its translation: CASGLSGKYGYTF.

The chain joins TRBV3-1 (or the pseudogene TRBV3-2) to TRBJ2-3; a possible D gene is TRBD2 (5 bases). Germline lookup yields CDR1 LGHDT and CDR2 YNNKEL (reference sequence). Trimming took off 4 bases at V and 8 bases at J, with 16 bases between the two ends. The length of the CDR3 is 14 residues. The CDR3 protein is CASSPETFRGTQYF. Written as DNA, the CDR3 is TGTGCCAGCAGCCCAGAGACCTTCCGGGGTACGCAGTATTTT.

The chain combines TRBV30 with TRBJ1-3; D remains unclear. The CDR3 contains 11 residues. V shed 5 bases and J shed 5 bases, with 7 bases lying between them. Germline CDR1 is GTSNPN and CDR2 is SVGIG (reference sequence). The CDR3 region has the DNA TGTGCCTGGGCGAGAAGAAACACCATATATTTT. Translating gives CAWARRNTIYF.

This chain connects TRBV6-2 or TRBV6-3 to TRBJ2-1; a weak D match, TRBD1 (5 bases). Germline V gives CDR1 MNHEY, CDR2 SVGEGT. With 4 bases removed from V and 1 base from J, the gap between germline ends came to 11 bases. This CDR3 region has 15 residues. CDR3 sequence (DNA): TGTGCCAGCAGTTTGGCAGGGTCGTCCTACAATGAGCAGTTCTTC. It is translated as CASSLAGSSYNEQFF.

The chain joins TRBV6-4 to TRBJ2-3, with 8 bases lining up with TRBD1. CDR3 length: 14 amino acids. The trim removed 4 bases at V and 6 bases at J, leaving 6 bases unmatched. Germline V gives CDR1 MRHNA, CDR2 SNTAGT. The CDR3 DNA reads as TGTGCCAGCAGTGTTGACAGGGGTTCCGATACGCAGTATTTT. Amino acids: CASSVDRGSDTQYF.

This chain links TRBV2 with TRBJ2-1; no definite D call. CDR3 length: 13 residues. Deletions cut 4 bases from V and 15 bases from J, with 19 bases between. In germline, CDR1 is SNHLY, CDR2 FYNNEI. The CDR3: CASSVIQRSVGFF. The CDR3, as DNA: TGTGCCAGCAGTGTTATACAGAGATCGGTGGGGTTCTTC.

The rearrangement uses TRBV12-3 or TRBV12-4 and TRBJ1-2; D is unclear. This CDR3 spans 13 amino acids. V lost 4 bases, J lost 3 bases, and 9 bases lay in between. CDR3 sequence: CASSSPGDYGYTF. CDR3 nucleotides: TGTGCCAGCAGTTCCCCGGGAGACTATGGCTACACCTTC.

The chain carries TRBV9 and TRBJ2-3; 10 positions agree with TRBD2. The J segment lost 5 bases and the V segment lost 5 bases, leaving 14 bases of the junction unmatched. Germline-derived CDR1 and CDR2 are SGDLS and YYNGEE. The CDR3 consists of 17 residues. The CDR3: CASSPLAGALHGDTQYF. The CDR3 DNA sequence: TGTGCCAGCAGTCCGCTAGCGGGGGCACTCCATGGAGATACGCAGTATTTT.

This clone was seen more than once but under ten times. This rearrangement joins TRBV7-2 to TRBJ2-3, with 13 bases that match TRBD2. CDR3 length: 15 amino acids. J lost 6 bases, V lost 4 bases, and 4 bases had no gene match. Germline assignment: CDR1 SGHTA and CDR2 FQGNSA. The CDR3 here is CASSWTSGGGDTQYF. DNA for the CDR3: TGTGCCAGCAGCTGGACTAGCGGGGGAGGGGATACGCAGTATTTT.